The rows below give T cell receptor beta chains drawn from one sample of a study of blood T cell repertoires in COVID-19. TCRdb's copy holds only in-frame clones and misses some; the assay was immunoSEQ multiplex PCR. The top ten hold 2.5% to 3% of the sample, which has 250,000 or so clones, 75% to 95% seen once. The source material was PBMCs or T cells enriched from blood (not recorded which). The source of these receptors is a man aged 40-49 years who had been exposed to COVID-19. CDR3s include the opening cysteine and the closing phenylalanine or tryptophan. The D gene is left open where the match is weak. Expanded clones are given a class, and other clones once, few, many or no size at all.

d_call: -
j_call: TRBJ1-1
v_call: TRBV19
clone_size: -
cdr3_aa: CASSKRIDSESQAFF
cdr3_nt: TGTGCCAGTAGTAAAAGGATAGACTCGGAGTCGCAAGCTTTCTTT

d_call: -
j_call: TRBJ2-7
v_call: TRBV6-5
clone_size: -
cdr3_aa: CASSYSPVYEQYF
cdr3_nt: TGTGCCAGCAGTTACTCTCCGGTCTACGAGCAGTACTTC

d_call: TRBD2
j_call: TRBJ2-7
v_call: TRBV19
clone_size: few
cdr3_aa: CASSITPGLEGEQYF
cdr3_nt: TGTGCCAGTAGTATAACACCGGGACTAGAAGGCGAGCAGTACTTC

d_call: -
j_call: TRBJ2-3
v_call: TRBV27
clone_size: -
cdr3_aa: CASRSERISTDTQYF
cdr3_nt: TGTGCCAGCAGATCAGAGCGGATTAGCACAGATACGCAGTATTTT

d_call: TRBD2
j_call: TRBJ2-3
v_call: TRBV3-1/TRBV3-2
clone_size: -
cdr3_aa: CASSHHTGTSGGNTQYF
cdr3_nt: TGTGCCAGCAGCCACCACACCGGGACTAGCGGAGGAAATACGCAGTATTTT

d_call: -
j_call: TRBJ1-5
v_call: TRBV20-1
clone_size: -
cdr3_aa: CSASSGFQPQHF
cdr3_nt: TGCAGTGCTAGTAGCGGGTTTCAGCCCCAGCATTTT

d_call: -
j_call: TRBJ1-2
v_call: TRBV29-1
clone_size: few
cdr3_aa: CSARTGFGYTF
cdr3_nt: TGCAGCGCTCGAACAGGGTTTGGCTACACCTTC

d_call: TRBD1
j_call: TRBJ2-3
v_call: TRBV18
clone_size: -
cdr3_aa: CASSPMVGTEGQYF
cdr3_nt: TGTGCCAGCTCACCTATGGTTGGGACAGAGGGGCAGTATTTT

d_call: -
j_call: TRBJ2-1
v_call: TRBV13
clone_size: once
cdr3_aa: CASSPLASAQFF
cdr3_nt: TGTGCCAGCAGTCCACTCGCTAGCGCGCAGTTCTTC

d_call: -
j_call: TRBJ1-6
v_call: TRBV4-2
clone_size: -
cdr3_aa: CASSQDLLGHNSPLHF
cdr3_nt: TGTGCCAGCAGCCAAGATCTCTTGGGGCATAATTCACCCCTCCACTTT

d_call: -
j_call: TRBJ1-2
v_call: TRBV5-1
clone_size: -
cdr3_aa: CASSLSEDYGYTF
cdr3_nt: TGCGCCAGCAGCTTGTCAGAGGATTATGGCTACACCTTC

d_call: -
j_call: TRBJ1-2
v_call: TRBV16
clone_size: -
cdr3_aa: CASSHGRVGYTF
cdr3_nt: TGTGCCAGCAGCCATGGCAGGGTTGGCTACACCTTC

d_call: -
j_call: TRBJ1-1
v_call: TRBV7-6
clone_size: -
cdr3_aa: CASSVDRSMNTEAFF
cdr3_nt: TGTGCCAGCAGCGTCGACAGATCTATGAACACTGAAGCTTTCTTT

d_call: TRBD2
j_call: TRBJ2-7
v_call: TRBV28
clone_size: -
cdr3_aa: CASIKSSGRPTYEQYF
cdr3_nt: TGTGCCAGCATCAAGTCTAGCGGGAGACCCACCTACGAGCAGTACTTC

d_call: -
j_call: TRBJ1-5
v_call: TRBV5-1
clone_size: -
cdr3_aa: CASSLDVVGNQPQHF
cdr3_nt: TGCGCCAGCAGCTTGGATGTAGTGGGCAATCAGCCCCAGCATTTT

d_call: -
j_call: TRBJ1-5
v_call: TRBV5-6
clone_size: -
cdr3_aa: CASSFGSIGPSQPQHF
cdr3_nt: TGTGCCAGCAGCTTTGGAAGTATTGGGCCAAGTCAGCCCCAGCATTTT

d_call: TRBD1
j_call: TRBJ2-4
v_call: TRBV23-1
clone_size: -
cdr3_aa: CASSHPRTGMAKNIQYF
cdr3_nt: TGCGCCAGCAGTCACCCCAGGACAGGGATGGCCAAAAACATTCAGTACTTC

d_call: -
j_call: TRBJ2-3
v_call: TRBV7-3
clone_size: -
cdr3_aa: CASSPGEYGVGADTQYF
cdr3_nt: TGTGCCAGCAGCCCGGGGGAGTATGGGGTTGGCGCAGATACGCAGTATTTT

d_call: -
j_call: TRBJ1-2
v_call: TRBV21-1
clone_size: -
cdr3_aa: CASSRDRFGGYTF
cdr3_nt: TGTGCCAGCAGCCGGGACAGGTTTGGGGGCTACACCTTC

d_call: -
j_call: TRBJ1-4
v_call: TRBV5-6
clone_size: -
cdr3_aa: CASSWRGPNEKLFF
cdr3_nt: TGTGCCAGCAGCTGGCGGGGCCCAAATGAAAAACTGTTTTTT

d_call: -
j_call: TRBJ1-1
v_call: TRBV11-3
clone_size: once
cdr3_aa: CASSSRQRSMNTEAFF
cdr3_nt: TGTGCCAGCAGCTCTCGACAGCGCTCTATGAACACTGAAGCTTTCTTT

d_call: -
j_call: TRBJ1-2
v_call: TRBV3-1/TRBV3-2
clone_size: -
cdr3_aa: CASSRGQNYGYTF
cdr3_nt: TGTGCCAGCAGCCGCGGACAGAACTATGGCTACACCTTC